Each of the 25 T cell receptor beta chains below was sequenced from the same sample in a study of cytomegalovirus exposure and HLA in healthy donors. Primers for the PCR totalled 60 Vbeta and 13 Jbeta. Here immunoSEQ multiplex PCR was the method, and the copy in TCRdb shows in-frame clones only, minus some. The sample lists some 130,000 clones, around three quarters occurring once. The sample taken for sequencing was PBMCs. These receptors all stem from a man in his forties in good health and CMV-seronegative.

The chain links TRBV5-1 to TRBJ2-5; TRBD1 agrees at 9 bases. V shed 0 bases, J shed 3 bases, and the junction held 0 bases outside the gene matches. There are 14 residues in the CDR3. Germline V gene data show CDR1 as SGHRS and CDR2 as YFSETQ. The CDR3 loop is CASSLGQGEETQYF. The CDR3 nucleotides are TGCGCCAGCAGCTTGGGACAGGGGGAAGAGACCCAGTACTTC.

This clone was seen once. This rearrangement joins TRBV7-6 to TRBJ2-5; D may be TRBD2 (6 bases). CDR1 and CDR2 from the germline V gene are SGHVS and FNYEAQ. The V end was cut by 5 bases, the J end by 0 bases, with 10 bases between. CDR3 length equals 14 residues. This chain's CDR3 is CASSPLAYQETQYF. In DNA, the CDR3 is TGTGCCAGCAGCCCGCTAGCGTACCAAGAGACCCAGTACTTC.

This chain links TRBV11-2 with TRBJ1-3, with D possibly matching TRBD1 (6 bases). The CDR3 runs 16 residues. Trimming removed 7 bases from V and 2 bases from J, with 18 bases in between. Germline V gene data show CDR1 as SGHAT and CDR2 as FQNNGV. The CDR3 loop is CASNRGGTGTGNTIYF. Written as DNA, the CDR3 is TGTGCCAGCAACCGAGGGGGAACAGGGACTGGAAACACCATATATTTT.

The CDR3 region has the DNA TGCGCCAGCAGCTTGACCTGGACAGGCGAAACCTACGAGCAGTACTTC. Its protein product is CASSLTWTGETYEQYF. The chain uses TRBV5-1 and TRBJ2-7; 7 positions match TRBD1. CDR1 SGHRS and CDR2 YFSETQ come from the germline V gene. The CDR3 loop spans 16 amino acids. V dropped 1 base and J dropped 2; count of bases not matched to a gene: 9.

J is TRBJ2-7 and V is TRBV2; 10 nucleotides match TRBD2. The CDR3 loop spans 13 amino acids. CDR1 and CDR2 (germline): SNHLY, FYNNEI. After removal of 6 bases from V and 4 bases from J, the junction contained 3 bases not matched to a gene. In DNA form, the CDR3 reads TGTGCCAGCAGCAAGCGGGAGGGTTACGAGCAGTACTTC. It is translated as CASSKREGYEQYF.

The V and J genes are TRBV7-2 and TRBJ1-2, with TRBD1 matching over 7 bases. CDR1 and CDR2 from the germline V gene are SGHTA and FQGNSA. The V segment lost 5 bases and the J segment 2 bases; nucleotides outside the gene matches: 8. The CDR3 length is 15 residues. The CDR3 DNA reads TGTGCCAGCAGCATCCATACAGGGGCGAACTATGGCTACACCTTC. Protein product: CASSIHTGANYGYTF.

The chain is built from TRBV7-8 and TRBJ2-3; D not certain. This CDR3 is 15 amino acids long. Between the trimmed V and J ends, which lost 7 bases and 2 bases, there was a span of 16 bases. Germline lookup yields CDR1 SGHVS and CDR2 FQNEAQ. The CDR3 is CASTKALIFTDTQYF. CDR3 bases: TGTGCCAGCACCAAGGCACTAATTTTCACAGATACGCAGTATTTT. Supplemented by reference TRBV7-8 and TRBJ2-3, the full variable domain reads GAGVSQSPRYKVAKRGQDVALRCDPISGHVSLFWYQQALGQGPEFLTYFQNEAQLDKSGLPSDRFFAERPEGSVSTLKIQRTQQEDSAVYLCASTKALIFTDTQYFGPGTRLTVL.

The chain links TRBV5-1 to TRBJ2-2; 8 nucleotides agree with TRBD1. This CDR3 contains 15 residues. Looked up from germline, CDR1 is SGHRS and CDR2 is YFSETQ. V was clipped by 3 bases and J by 4 bases; unmatched bases: 5. The CDR3 spells CASSSQGARTGELFF. The DNA of the CDR3 is TGCGCCAGCAGCTCTCAGGGGGCGCGCACCGGGGAGCTGTTTTTT. Full variable domain (remainder filled in from reference TRBV5-1 and TRBJ2-2): KAGVTQTPRYLIKTRGQQVTLSCSPISGHRSVSWYQQTPGQGLQFLFEYFSETQRNKGNFPGRFSGRQFSNSRSEMNVSTLELGDSALYLCASSSQGARTGELFFGEGSRLTVL.

The rearrangement uses TRBV7-8 and TRBJ2-7; 7 positions match TRBD1. V shed 4 bases and J 3 bases; nucleotides not matched to a gene: 3. The CDR3 runs 13 residues. Germline assignment: CDR1 SGHVS and CDR2 FQNEAQ. The CDR3 coding sequence is TGTGCCAGCAGCTGGGACAGATACTACGAGCAGTACTTC. Its translation is CASSWDRYYEQYF.

The rearrangement links TRBV5-1 to TRBJ2-7; 8 nucleotides align to TRBD1. Germline V gene data show CDR1 as SGHRS and CDR2 as YFSETQ. The CDR3 has 15 amino acids. V lost 6 bases, J lost 2 bases, and 10 bases stayed unmatched. CDR3 DNA: TGCGCCAGCAAGCCAGGGGGCGAGATTGCCTACGAGCAGTACTTC. It codes for CASKPGGEIAYEQYF. Together with reference TRBV5-1 and TRBJ2-7, the CDR3 gives the full variable domain: KAGVTQTPRYLIKTRGQQVTLSCSPISGHRSVSWYQQTPGQGLQFLFEYFSETQRNKGNFPGRFSGRQFSNSRSEMNVSTLELGDSALYLCASKPGGEIAYEQYFGPGTRLTVT.

This chain joins TRBV6-1 and TRBJ2-3, with TRBD2 matching over 8 bases. V lost 8 bases to trimming and J lost 4 bases; unmatched junction nucleotides: 8. CDR1 and CDR2 (germline): MNHNS, SASEGT. The CDR3 consists of 14 residues. CDR3 nucleotides: TGTGCCAGCCTTCCGGGGGGGCTCCCAGATACGCAGTATTTT. Residues: CASLPGGLPDTQYF.

This chain links TRBV25-1 with TRBJ2-1; 11 nucleotides agree with TRBD2. Germline CDR1 MGHDK, CDR2 SYGVNS. Germline trimming cut 4 bases from V and 7 bases from J; bases unmatched to any gene: 6. The CDR3 loop spans 15 amino acids. The CDR3 DNA reads TGTGCCAGCAGTGGCCTAGCGGGAGGTCGAAATGAGCAGTTCTTC. This translates into CASSGLAGGRNEQFF.

This clone was seen a few times. This sequence joins TRBV19 and TRBJ1-2, with D possibly matching TRBD1 (5 bases). The ends were cut back, 5 bases at V and 4 bases at J, with 14 bases in the middle. The CDR3 spans 14 residues. The germline gives CDR1 LNHDA, CDR2 SQIVND (reference sequence). This CDR3 reads CASSATTVLYGYTF. The DNA for the CDR3 is TGTGCCAGTAGTGCCACGACAGTCCTCTATGGCTACACCTTC.

The chain joins TRBV7-6 to TRBJ2-3; no reliable D call. The CDR3 contains 13 residues. CDR1 is SGHVS and CDR2 is FNYEAQ in the germline V gene. Trimming stripped 1 base from V and 4 bases from J, with 6 bases between. The CDR3 nucleotides read TGTGCCAGCAGCTTAGTACTCGCAGATACGCAGTATTTT. Its translation: CASSLVLADTQYF.

As for this clone: The sample holds other DNA sequences that translate to the same CDR3. This chain links TRBV25-1 with TRBJ2-1; TRBD1 might be the D (5 bases). The V gene's germline CDR1 is MGHDK and CDR2 SYGVNS. Trimming shortened V by 3 bases and J by 6 bases, and 9 bases separated the two germline ends. The CDR3 has 13 residues. The CDR3: CASSDPRGNEQFF. The CDR3 DNA is TGTGCCAGCAGTGACCCTAGGGGCAATGAGCAGTTCTTC.

The rearrangement uses TRBV11-2 and TRBJ2-1; 9 bases are shared with TRBD2. Per the germline V gene, CDR1 is SGHAT and CDR2 is FQNNGV. CDR3 size: 16 residues. The V gene end was trimmed by 5 bases and the J gene end by 0 bases; junction bases not matched to a gene: 5. The CDR3 sequence: CASSISGSNSYNEQFF. CDR3 DNA sequence: TGTGCCAGCAGCATTAGCGGGAGTAACTCCTACAATGAGCAGTTCTTC.

This clone was found a few times. The chain combines TRBV11-2 with TRBJ1-5; D perhaps matches TRBD1 (6 bases). There are 16 residues in the CDR3. V lost 1 base, J lost 2 bases, and 12 bases lay in between. CDR1 SGHAT and CDR2 FQNNGV come from the germline V gene. DNA of the CDR3: TGTGCCAGCAGCTTAGGTAGCAGGGGTGGCAATCAGCCCCAGCATTTT. Translating gives CASSLGSRGGNQPQHF.

A remark on this clone: The junction and the germline gene differ at one end; a read error may be behind it. The chain recombines TRBV18 with TRBJ2-7; perhaps TRBD1 as D (8 bases). The germline CDR1 and CDR2 sequences are KGHSH and LQKENI. The CDR3 contains 14 residues. CDR3 region: CASSPLQGEGEQYF. Written as DNA, the CDR3 is TGTGCCAGCTCCCCACTACAGGGGGAGGGGGAGCAGTACTTC.

The V call is TRBV6-1, the J call TRBJ2-7, with a tentative D call TRBD2 (5 bases). CDR1 is MNHNS, CDR2 SASEGT, per germline. The CDR3 spans 13 residues. V shed 6 bases and J shed 3 bases, with 12 bases lying between them. The CDR3 DNA follows: TGTGCCAGCAGGAGGGAGTCAGGCTACGAGCAGTACTTC. Protein sequence: CASRRESGYEQYF.

The V and J genes are TRBV6-5 and TRBJ2-6; 7 nucleotides line up with TRBD1. CDR1 and CDR2 from the germline V gene are MNHEY and SVGAGI. V lost 8 bases, J lost 2 bases, and 6 bases stayed unmatched. The CDR3 loop spans 15 amino acids. CDR3 region: CASHRGAPGANVLTF. CDR3 DNA: TGTGCCAGCCACAGGGGAGCGCCTGGGGCCAACGTCCTGACTTTC.

This chain joins TRBV5-8 and TRBJ2-6; TRBD1 agrees at 9 bases. The length of the CDR3 is 16 residues. Looked up from germline, CDR1 is SGHTS and CDR2 is YDEGEE. Trimming cost V 4 bases and J 0 bases; bases outside gene matches: 2. The CDR3, as DNA: TGTGCCAGCAGCCCGGACAGGGGCTCTGGGGCCAACGTCCTGACTTTC. Translated, it gives CASSPDRGSGANVLTF. The entire variable domain, with the rest obtained from reference TRBV5-8 and TRBJ2-6, is as follows: EAGVTQSPTHLIKTRGQQATLRCSPISGHTSVYWYQQALGLGLQFLLWYDEGEERNRGNFPPRFSGRQFPNYSSELNVNALELEDSALYLCASSPDRGSGANVLTFGAGSRLTVL.

The rearrangement uses TRBV5-4 and TRBJ2-2; the match to TRBD1 covers 7 bases. The V gene end was trimmed by 4 bases and the J gene end by 2 bases; junction bases not matched to a gene: 5. This CDR3 has 15 residues. Germline-derived CDR1 and CDR2 are SGHNT and YYREEE (reference sequence). CDR3 sequence reads: CASSPGQANTGELFF. The CDR3 DNA sequence: TGTGCCAGCAGCCCCGGACAGGCCAACACCGGGGAGCTGTTTTTT.

V gene TRBV28 combines with J gene TRBJ2-3; 7 bases match TRBD2. After removal of 2 bases from V and 7 bases from J, the junction contained 6 bases not matched to a gene. CDR1 and CDR2 from the germline V gene are MDHEN and SYDVKM. The CDR3 has 14 residues. CDR3 coding DNA: TGTGCCAGCAGTTTAGGACCGGGGGGTTATACGCAGTATTTT. This translates into CASSLGPGGYTQYF.

The chain joins TRBV5-1 to TRBJ1-4; possibly TRBD1 for D (6 bases). Germline V gene sequence: CDR1 SGHRS, CDR2 YFSETQ. The CDR3 is 14 amino acids. Between the trimmed V and J ends, which lost 2 bases and 7 bases, there was a span of 12 bases. CDR3: CASSLSTGIEKLFF. The DNA of the CDR3 is TGCGCCAGCAGCTTAAGCACAGGGATTGAAAAACTGTTTTTT.

The chain carries TRBV7-2 and TRBJ1-4; unclear D gene. This CDR3 is built from 15 residues. The germline V and J ends were trimmed by 6 bases and 4 bases, with 15 bases remaining between them. Germline V gene sequence: CDR1 SGHTA, CDR2 FQGNSA. In DNA, the CDR3 is TGTGCCAGCAGGGGAGGGTCCGAGTTTAATGAAAAACTGTTTTTT. It yields the protein CASRGGSEFNEKLFF.